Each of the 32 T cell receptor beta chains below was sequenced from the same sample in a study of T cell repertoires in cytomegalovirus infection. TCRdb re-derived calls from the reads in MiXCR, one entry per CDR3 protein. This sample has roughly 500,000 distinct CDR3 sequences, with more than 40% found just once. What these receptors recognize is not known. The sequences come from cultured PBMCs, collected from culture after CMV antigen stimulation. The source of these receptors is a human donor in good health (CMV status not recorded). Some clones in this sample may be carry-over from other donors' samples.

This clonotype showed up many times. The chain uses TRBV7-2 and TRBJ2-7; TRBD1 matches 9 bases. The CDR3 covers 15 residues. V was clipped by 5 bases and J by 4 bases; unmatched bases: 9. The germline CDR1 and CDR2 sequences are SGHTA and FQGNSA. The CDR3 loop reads CASSKGSDRGYEQYF. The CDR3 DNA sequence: TGTGCCAGCAGCAAAGGATCGGACAGGGGATACGAGCAGTACTTC. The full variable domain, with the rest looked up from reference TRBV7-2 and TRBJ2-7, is GAGVSQSPSNKVTEKGKDVELRCDPISGHTALYWYRQSLGQGLEFLIYFQGNSAPDKSGLPSDRFSAERTGGSVSTLTIQRTQQEDSAVYLCASSKGSDRGYEQYFGPGTRLTVT.

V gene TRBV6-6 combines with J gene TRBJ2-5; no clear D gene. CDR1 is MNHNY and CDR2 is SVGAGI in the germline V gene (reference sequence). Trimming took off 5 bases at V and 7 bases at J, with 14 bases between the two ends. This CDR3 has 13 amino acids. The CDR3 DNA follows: TGTGCCAGCAGTCCCCTCGTGAAACGGACCCAGTACTTC. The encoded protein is CASSPLVKRTQYF.

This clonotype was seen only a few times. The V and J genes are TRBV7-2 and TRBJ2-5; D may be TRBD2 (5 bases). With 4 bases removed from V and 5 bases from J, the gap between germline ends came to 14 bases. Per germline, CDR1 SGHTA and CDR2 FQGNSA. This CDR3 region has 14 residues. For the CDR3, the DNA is TGTGCCAGCAGCTACGGGCAGCGAGGGGAGACCCAGTACTTC. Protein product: CASSYGQRGETQYF.

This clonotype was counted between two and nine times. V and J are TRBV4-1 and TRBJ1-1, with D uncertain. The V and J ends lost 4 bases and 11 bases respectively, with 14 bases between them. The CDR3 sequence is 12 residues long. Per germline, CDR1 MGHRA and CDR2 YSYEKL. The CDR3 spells CASSPGWGGAFF. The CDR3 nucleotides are TGCGCCAGCAGCCCCGGCTGGGGAGGGGCTTTCTTT.

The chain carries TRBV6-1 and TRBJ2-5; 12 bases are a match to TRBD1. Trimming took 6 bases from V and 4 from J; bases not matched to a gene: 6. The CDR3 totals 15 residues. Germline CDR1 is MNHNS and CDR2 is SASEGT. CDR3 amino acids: CASRSGTGGGETQYF. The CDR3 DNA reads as TGTGCCAGCAGATCCGGGACAGGGGGCGGAGAGACCCAGTACTTC.

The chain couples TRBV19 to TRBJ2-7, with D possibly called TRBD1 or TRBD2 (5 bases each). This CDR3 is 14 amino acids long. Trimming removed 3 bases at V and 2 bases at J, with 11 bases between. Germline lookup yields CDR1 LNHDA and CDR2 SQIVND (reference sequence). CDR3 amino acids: CASSIGAAAYEQYF. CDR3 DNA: TGTGCCAGTAGTATCGGGGCCGCAGCCTACGAGCAGTACTTC.

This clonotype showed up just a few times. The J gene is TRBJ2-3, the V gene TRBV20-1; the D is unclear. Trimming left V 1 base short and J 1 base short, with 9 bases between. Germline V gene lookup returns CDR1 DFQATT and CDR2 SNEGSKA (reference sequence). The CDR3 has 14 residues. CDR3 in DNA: TGCAGTGCTAGAGTTGCGGCCCGCACAGATACGCAGTATTTT. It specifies CSARVAARTDTQYF.

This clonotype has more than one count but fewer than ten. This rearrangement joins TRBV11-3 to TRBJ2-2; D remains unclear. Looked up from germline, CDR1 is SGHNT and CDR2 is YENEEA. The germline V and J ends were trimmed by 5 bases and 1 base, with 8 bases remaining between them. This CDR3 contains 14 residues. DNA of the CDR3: TGTGCCAGCAGCCCCGTAAGGAACACCGGGGAGCTGTTTTTT. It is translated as CASSPVRNTGELFF.

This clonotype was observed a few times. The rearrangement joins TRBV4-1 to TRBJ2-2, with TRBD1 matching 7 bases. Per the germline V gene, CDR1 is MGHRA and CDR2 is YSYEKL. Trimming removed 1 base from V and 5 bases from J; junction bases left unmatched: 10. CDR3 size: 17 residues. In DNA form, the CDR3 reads TGCGCCAGCAGCCAAGGGGGACAGACCGGAGGTACCGGGGAGCTGTTTTTT. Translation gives CASSQGGQTGGTGELFF.

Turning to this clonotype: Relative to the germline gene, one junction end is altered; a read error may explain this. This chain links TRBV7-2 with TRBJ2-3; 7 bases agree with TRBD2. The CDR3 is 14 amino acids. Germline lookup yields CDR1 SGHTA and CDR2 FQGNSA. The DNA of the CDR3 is TGTGCCAGCAGCTTGAGCGGGGTTTCAGATACGCGGTATTTT. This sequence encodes CASSLSGVSDTRYF.

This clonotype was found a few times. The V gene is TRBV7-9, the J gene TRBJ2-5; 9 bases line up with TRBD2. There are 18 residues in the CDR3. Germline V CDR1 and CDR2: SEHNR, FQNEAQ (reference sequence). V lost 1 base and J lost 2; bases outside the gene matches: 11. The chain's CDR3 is CASSLGPSGAGGQETQYF. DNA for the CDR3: TGTGCCAGCAGCTTAGGGCCTTCGGGAGCGGGAGGTCAAGAGACCCAGTACTTC.

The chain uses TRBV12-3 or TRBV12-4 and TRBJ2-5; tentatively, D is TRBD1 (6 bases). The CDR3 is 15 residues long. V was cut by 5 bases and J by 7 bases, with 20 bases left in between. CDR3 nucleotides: TGTGCCAGCAGTGACGGACAGTACGGCCCGGGGACCCAGTACTTC. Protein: CASSDGQYGPGTQYF.

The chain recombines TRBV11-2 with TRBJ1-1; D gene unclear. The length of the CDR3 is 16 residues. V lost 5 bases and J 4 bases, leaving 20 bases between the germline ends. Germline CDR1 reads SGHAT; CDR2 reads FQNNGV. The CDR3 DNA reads TGTGCCAGCAGCCCATCTCTAGGGCACAGAGGCACTGAAGCTTTCTTT. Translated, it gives CASSPSLGHRGTEAFF.

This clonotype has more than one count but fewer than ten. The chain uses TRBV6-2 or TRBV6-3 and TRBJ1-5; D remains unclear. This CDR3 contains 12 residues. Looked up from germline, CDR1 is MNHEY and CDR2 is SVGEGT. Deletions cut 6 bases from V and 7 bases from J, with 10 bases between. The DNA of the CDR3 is TGTGCCAGCAGCCCCCGGGAACAGCCCCAGCATTTT. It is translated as CASSPREQPQHF.

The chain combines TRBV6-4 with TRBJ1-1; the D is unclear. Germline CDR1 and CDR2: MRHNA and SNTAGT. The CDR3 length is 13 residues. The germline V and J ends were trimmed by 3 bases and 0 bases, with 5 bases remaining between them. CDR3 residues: CASSDVVNTEAFF. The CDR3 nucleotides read TGTGCCAGCAGTGATGTCGTGAACACTGAAGCTTTCTTT.

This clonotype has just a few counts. CDR3 nucleotides: TGTGCCAGCAGCCCACCGACTAGCGGGAGGGGGAACATTCAGTACTTC. Its translation: CASSPPTSGRGNIQYF. The rearrangement uses TRBV7-2 and TRBJ2-4, with 14 bases fitting TRBD2. In germline, CDR1 is SGHTA, CDR2 FQGNSA. CDR3 length: 16 residues. The trim removed 5 bases at V and 7 bases at J, leaving 7 bases unmatched.

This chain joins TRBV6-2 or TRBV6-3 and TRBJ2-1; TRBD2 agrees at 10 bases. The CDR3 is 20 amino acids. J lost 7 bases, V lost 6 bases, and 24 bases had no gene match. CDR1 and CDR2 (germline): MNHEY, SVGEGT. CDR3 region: CASSSFRLAGVVAVFNEQFF. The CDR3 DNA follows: TGTGCCAGCAGCTCTTTTCGGCTAGCGGGAGTAGTTGCGGTGTTTAATGAGCAGTTCTTC.

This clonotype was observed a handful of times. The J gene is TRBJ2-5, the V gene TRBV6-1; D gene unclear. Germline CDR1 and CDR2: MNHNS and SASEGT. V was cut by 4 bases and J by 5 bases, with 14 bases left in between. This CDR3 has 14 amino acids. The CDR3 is CASSASWDVETQYF. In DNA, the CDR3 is TGTGCCAGCAGTGCCTCCTGGGATGTCGAGACCCAGTACTTC.

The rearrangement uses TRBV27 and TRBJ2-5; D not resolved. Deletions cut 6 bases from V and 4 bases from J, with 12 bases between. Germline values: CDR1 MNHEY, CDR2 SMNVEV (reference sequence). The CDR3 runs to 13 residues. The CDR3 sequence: CASRFSGSETQYF. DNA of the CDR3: TGTGCCAGCAGATTTAGTGGTTCAGAGACCCAGTACTTC.

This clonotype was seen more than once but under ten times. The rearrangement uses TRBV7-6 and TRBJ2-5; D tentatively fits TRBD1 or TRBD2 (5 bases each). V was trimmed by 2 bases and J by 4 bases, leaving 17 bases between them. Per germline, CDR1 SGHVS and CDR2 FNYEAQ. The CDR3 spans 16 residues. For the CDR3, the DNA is TGTGCCAGCAGCTTATTGGTAGAGGGGAGAAGAGAGACCCAGTACTTC. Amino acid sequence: CASSLLVEGRRETQYF.

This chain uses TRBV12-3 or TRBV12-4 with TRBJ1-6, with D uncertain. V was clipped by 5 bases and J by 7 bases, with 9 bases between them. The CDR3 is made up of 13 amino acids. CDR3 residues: CASSLGANSPLHF. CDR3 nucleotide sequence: TGTGCCAGCAGTCTCGGAGCGAATTCACCCCTCCACTTT.

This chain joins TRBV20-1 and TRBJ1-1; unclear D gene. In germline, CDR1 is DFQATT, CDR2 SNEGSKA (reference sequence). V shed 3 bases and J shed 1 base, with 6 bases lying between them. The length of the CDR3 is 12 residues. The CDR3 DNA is TGCAGTGCTAGGGGAAAGAACACTGAAGCTTTCTTT. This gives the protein CSARGKNTEAFF.

CDR3 DNA sequence: TGTGCCAGCAGTTATTCTTCAGCGGGGGGCCTTATGTACGAGCAGTACTTC. Translated, it gives CASSYSSAGGLMYEQYF. The chain couples TRBV6-5 to TRBJ2-7, with 9 bases that match TRBD2. Germline assignment: CDR1 MNHEY and CDR2 SVGAGI. The CDR3 is made up of 17 amino acids. V dropped 3 bases and J dropped 4; count of bases not matched to a gene: 13.

The CDR3: CASSEVGGGAGTDTQYF. CDR3 DNA: TGTGCCAGCAGTGAAGTAGGCGGGGGGGCTGGCACAGATACGCAGTATTTT. The chain combines TRBV6-1 with TRBJ2-3, with 9 bases identical to TRBD2. The CDR3 spans 17 residues. The V gene's germline CDR1 is MNHNS and CDR2 SASEGT. V trimming: 1 base; J trimming: 1 base; junction bases outside the gene matches: 6.

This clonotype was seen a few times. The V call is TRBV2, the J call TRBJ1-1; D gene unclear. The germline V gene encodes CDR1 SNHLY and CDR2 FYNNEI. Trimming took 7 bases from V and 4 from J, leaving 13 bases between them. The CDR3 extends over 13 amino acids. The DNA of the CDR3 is TGTGCCAGCATGAAGGGCCCGGGCACTGAAGCTTTCTTT. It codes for CASMKGPGTEAFF.

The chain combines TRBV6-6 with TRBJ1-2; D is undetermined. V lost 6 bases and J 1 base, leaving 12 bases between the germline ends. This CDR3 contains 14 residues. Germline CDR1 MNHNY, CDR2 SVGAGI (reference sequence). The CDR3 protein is CASSSLEDNYGYTF. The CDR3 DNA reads TGTGCCAGCAGCTCTCTTGAGGATAACTATGGCTACACCTTC.

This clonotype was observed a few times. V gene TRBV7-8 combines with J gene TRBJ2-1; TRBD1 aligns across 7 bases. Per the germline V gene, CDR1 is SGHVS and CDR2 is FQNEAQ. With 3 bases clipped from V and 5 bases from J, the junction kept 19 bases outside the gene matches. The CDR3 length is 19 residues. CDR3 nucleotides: TGTGCCAGCAGCTTTCGGACTCGTGGGTTGGACAGGCCGAACAATGAGCAGTTCTTC. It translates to CASSFRTRGLDRPNNEQFF.

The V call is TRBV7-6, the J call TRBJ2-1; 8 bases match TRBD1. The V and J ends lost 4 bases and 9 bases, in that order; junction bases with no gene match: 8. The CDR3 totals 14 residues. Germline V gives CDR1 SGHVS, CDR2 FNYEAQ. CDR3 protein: CASSSWTGLGEQFF. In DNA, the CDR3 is TGTGCCAGCAGCTCATGGACAGGGCTCGGTGAGCAGTTCTTC.

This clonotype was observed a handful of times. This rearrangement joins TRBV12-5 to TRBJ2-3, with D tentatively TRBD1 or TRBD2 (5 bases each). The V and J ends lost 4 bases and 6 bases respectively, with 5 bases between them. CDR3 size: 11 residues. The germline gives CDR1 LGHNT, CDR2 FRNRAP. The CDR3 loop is CASGWDDTQYF. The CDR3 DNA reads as TGTGCTAGTGGTTGGGACGATACGCAGTATTTT.

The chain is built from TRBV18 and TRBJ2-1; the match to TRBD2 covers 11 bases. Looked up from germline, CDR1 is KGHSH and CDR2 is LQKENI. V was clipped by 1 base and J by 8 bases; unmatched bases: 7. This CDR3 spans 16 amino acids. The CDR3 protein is CASSPRSGRAYHEQFF. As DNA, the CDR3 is TGTGCCAGCTCACCACGTAGCGGGAGGGCTTACCATGAGCAGTTCTTC.

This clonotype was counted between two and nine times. DNA for the CDR3: TGCAGTGCTAGAGATCGGGCAGGGGGCTACGAGCAGTACTTC. It codes for CSARDRAGGYEQYF. The chain recombines TRBV20-1 with TRBJ2-7; 7 bases match TRBD1. Germline CDR1 is DFQATT and CDR2 is SNEGSKA (reference sequence). The CDR3 sequence is 14 residues long. The J segment lost 3 bases and the V segment lost 0 bases, leaving 5 bases of the junction unmatched.

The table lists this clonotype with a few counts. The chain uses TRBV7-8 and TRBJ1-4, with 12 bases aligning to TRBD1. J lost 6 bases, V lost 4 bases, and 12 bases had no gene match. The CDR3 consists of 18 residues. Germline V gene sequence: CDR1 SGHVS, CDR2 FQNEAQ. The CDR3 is CASSSSRDRGPNHEKLFF. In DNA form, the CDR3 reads TGTGCCAGCAGCTCGTCCCGGGACAGGGGGCCTAATCATGAAAAACTGTTTTTT.